Listed here is a single TCR beta chain. The data stem from a study of blood T cell repertoires in COVID-19. Study as a whole: Spain, Italy and the United States supplied samples that represented acute and convalescent COVID-19. The cDNA or gDNA used as material had been derived from T cells, B-cell-depleted T cells, or PBMCs.

The CDR3 runs 15 residues. CDR1 is MNHEY, CDR2 SVGEGT, per germline. Trimming removed 5 bases at V and 3 bases at J, with 13 bases between. Assay used: immunoSEQ multiplex PCR; TCRdb lists only in-frame clones, some missing. The data hold around 40,000 clones, with 75% to 90% observed a single time. This chain uses TRBV6-2 or TRBV6-3 with TRBJ1-4, with D possibly being TRBD1 (6 bases). Sequencing used peripheral blood. This sequence originates from a man aged 50 to 59 with active COVID-19. DNA of the CDR3: TGTGCCAGCAGTGATCCACAGGGATCTAATGAAAAACTGTTTTTT. Residues: CASSDPQGSNEKLFF.